This record concerns one T cell receptor (beta chain) sequence. This specimen comes from a study of blood T cell repertoires in COVID-19. Overall study context: From the United States, Italy and Spain came samples of acute and convalescent COVID-19. PBMCs, B-cell-depleted T cells, or T cells provided the cDNA or gDNA that made up the material.

In the authors' methods: The authors estimated nucleated cell counts from reference gene primer amplification. Data came from immunoSEQ multiplex PCR; TCRdb stores just in-frame clones and leaves some out. The V and J calls and clone size were taken over from that table, and D and trimming were inferred from the DNA. The sample records tens of thousands of clones, around three quarters being singletons. Sequencing was carried out using peripheral blood. This sequence was found in a man between 65 and 85 years old with acute or convalescent COVID-19.

The CDR3 DNA follows: TGTGCCAGCAGTTTGTTACAGAAGGCGAACACTGAAGCTTTCTTT. Translating gives CASSLLQKANTEAFF. The rearrangement joins TRBV28 to TRBJ1-1; D gene unclear. The CDR3 loop spans 15 amino acids. Per the germline V gene, CDR1 is MDHEN and CDR2 is SYDVKM. V was trimmed by 3 bases and J by 1 base, leaving 12 bases between them.